One TCR beta chain is described in this entry. Its target is not known. Per sorted-subset replicate PCR, input was roughly 220 ng DNA, representing around 28,000 T cell genomes. Profiled with immunoSEQ multiplex PCR; TCRdb holds only in-frame clones, not every one. The profile shows approximately 92,000 clones, 60% to 75% of them singletons. This entry is derived from a study of shared clonotypes between healthy human individuals. Study-wide results and caveats: Generally, naive subsets came out with larger estimated richness than memory subsets. Roughly 5% of naive CD4 clonotypes were shared across four donors. Measured sharing among donors was expected to vary with sequencing depth.

Looked up from germline, CDR1 is SGHDN and CDR2 is FVKESK. CDR3 length: 11 residues. V trimming: 3 bases; J trimming: 11 bases; junction bases outside the gene matches: 3. This chain links TRBV14 with TRBJ1-1, with TRBD1 matching 7 bases. Material: memory CD8+ T cells sorted from blood. This sample's subset: CD45RO+ cells pooled with CCR7-negative TemRA cells. The receptor comes from a man between 25 and 39 years old in good health. CDR3 bases: TGTGCCAGCAGCCAGACAGGGACGGCTTTCTTT. This codes for CASSQTGTAFF.